The T cell receptor (beta chain) described here comes from a study of blood T cells in healthy people across ages. This clonotype has more than one count but fewer than ten. As yet, its antigen is unknown. For the second PCR, which ran for roughly 6 to 12 cycles, a sample-barcoded 5' primer and a J-beta primer mix were used. TCRdb recomputed calls from the 5' RACE reads with MiXCR, one row per CDR3 protein. The table has about 780,000 distinct CDR3 sequences, roughly 24% seen once. Points from the study as a whole: PBMCs were not sorted, which prevented a conclusive comparison of naive versus antigen-experienced cells.

Germline loops: CDR1 KGHSH, CDR2 LQKENI. This CDR3 has 12 residues. Trimming shortened V by 4 bases and J by 7 bases, and 7 bases separated the two germline ends. Per sample, extraction of total RNA gave at least 6 micrograms in every case. The sample was also linked to a second study, of T cells of mothers and their children. According to that study: Overlap in related mother-child pairs always slightly exceeded unrelated pairs, never significantly.

The receptor comes from a boy under 18 in good health. The rearrangement uses TRBV18 and TRBJ2-2; D not resolved. Sequencing used blood. CDR3 in amino acids: CASSLEIGELFF. CDR3 nucleotides: TGTGCCAGCTCACTCGAGATCGGGGAGCTGTTTTTT.